A single sample gave rise to the 5 T cell receptor beta chains below, sequenced in a study of CD8+CD57+ T cells in acquired aplastic anemia. Both TCR beta VDJ combination and CDR3 sequence profiling were carried out. Genomic DNA was the template for this profiling. TCRdb redid the calling of the reads with MiXCR, one entry per CDR3 protein. The sample lists more than 150,000 distinct CDR3 sequences; just over 45% were seen once. The material sequenced was sorted CD4+, CD8+, or CD8+CD57+ T cells (not recorded which) from PBMCs. The receptor source for this set is a human donor in good health.

The chain combines TRBV15 with TRBJ1-4; D is uncertain. Germline V gives CDR1 LNHNV, CDR2 YYDKDF (reference sequence). CDR3 length equals 15 residues. The V end was cut by 0 bases, the J end by 4 bases, with 9 bases between. The CDR3: CATSRDNSHNEKLFF. CDR3 bases: TGTGCCACCAGCAGAGATAACAGCCATAATGAAAAACTGTTTTTT.

The chain is built from TRBV19 and TRBJ2-1, with D possibly being TRBD1 (6 bases). Trimming removed 10 bases at V and 1 base at J, with 11 bases between. Germline assignment: CDR1 LNHDA and CDR2 SQIVND (reference sequence). CDR3 length: 13 residues. This CDR3 is CATQDSSYNEQFF. The CDR3 nucleotides read TGTGCCACCCAGGACAGTTCCTACAATGAGCAGTTCTTC.

The rearrangement uses TRBV24-1 and TRBJ1-5, with D perhaps matching TRBD1 (5 bases). Germline V gives CDR1 KGHDR, CDR2 SFDVKD. This CDR3 has 16 residues. V gave up 4 bases and J gave up 3 bases, with 15 bases separating them. The CDR3 region is CATSDTRDGLNQPQHF. The DNA of the CDR3 is TGTGCCACCAGTGACACCCGGGACGGCCTCAATCAGCCCCAGCATTTT.

The chain has TRBV19 and TRBJ2-3, with 7 bases identical to TRBD1. Germline lookup yields CDR1 LNHDA and CDR2 SQIVND (reference sequence). This CDR3 region has 16 residues. J gave up 0 bases and V 5 bases, and 8 bases lay outside the gene matches. CDR3 sequence reads: CASSELDRASTDTQYF. DNA of the CDR3: TGTGCCAGTAGTGAGCTCGACAGGGCCAGCACAGATACGCAGTATTTT.

This clonotype occurred many times. The chain carries TRBV11-2 and TRBJ1-4; a weak D match, TRBD1 (6 bases). V was pared by 5 bases and J by 2 bases, with 15 bases between. CDR3 length: 16 residues. CDR1 is SGHAT and CDR2 is FQNNGV in the germline V gene. CDR3 protein: CASSLYRTATNEKLFF. In DNA, the CDR3 is TGTGCCAGCAGCCTCTACCGGACAGCGACTAATGAAAAACTGTTTTTT.